A selection of T cell receptor beta chains follows, all from one sample in a study of shared clonotypes between healthy human individuals. Profiled with immunoSEQ multiplex PCR; TCRdb holds only in-frame clones, not every one. Among about 2.3 million clones, 85% to 95% were seen once, and the ten largest hold about 0.39%. Input material: naive CD4+ T cells from PBMCs. These receptors were obtained from a man younger than 35 in good health. Some clones in this sample may be carry-over from other donors' samples. CDR3s include the opening cysteine and the closing phenylalanine or tryptophan. The D gene is left open where the match is weak. Clone size appears in some rows only: once, few, many, or a class for an expanded clone.

abundance: once; j_gene: TRBJ1-1; d_gene: .; v_gene: TRBV7-2; CDR3aa: CASSLVGTGNTEAFF; CDR3nt: TGTGCCAGCAGCTTAGTGGGGACGGGGAACACTGAAGCTTTCTTT
abundance: .; j_gene: TRBJ2-7; d_gene: .; v_gene: TRBV6-1; CDR3aa: CASKRQQSSYEQYF; CDR3nt: TGTGCCAGCAAAAGACAGCAGAGCTCCTACGAGCAGTACTTC
abundance: once; j_gene: TRBJ2-3; d_gene: .; v_gene: TRBV29-1; CDR3aa: CSVEGGADTQYF; CDR3nt: TGCAGCGTTGAAGGTGGGGCAGATACGCAGTATTTT
abundance: once; j_gene: TRBJ2-2; d_gene: TRBD1; v_gene: TRBV28; CDR3aa: CASSWVGTGVTRNTGELFF; CDR3nt: TGTGCCAGCAGTTGGGTTGGGACAGGGGTAACCCGGAACACCGGGGAGCTGTTTTTT
abundance: .; j_gene: TRBJ1-1; d_gene: .; v_gene: TRBV29-1; CDR3aa: CSGRAGLGREAFF; CDR3nt: TGCAGCGGGCGGGCAGGCTTAGGAAGAGAAGCTTTCTTT
abundance: .; j_gene: TRBJ2-7; d_gene: .; v_gene: TRBV7-2; CDR3aa: CASSLTPILVGYEQYF; CDR3nt: TGTGCCAGCAGCCTAACCCCCATTCTTGTAGGCTACGAGCAGTACTTC
abundance: .; j_gene: TRBJ2-7; d_gene: .; v_gene: TRBV4-1; CDR3aa: CASSRDQYSYEQYF; CDR3nt: TGCGCCAGCAGCCGAGACCAATACTCCTACGAGCAGTACTTC
abundance: .; j_gene: TRBJ1-3; d_gene: .; v_gene: TRBV4-2; CDR3aa: CASSQDGHPASGNTIYF; CDR3nt: TGTGCCAGCAGCCAAGATGGACACCCAGCAAGTGGAAACACCATATATTTT
abundance: .; j_gene: TRBJ2-1; d_gene: .; v_gene: TRBV4-2; CDR3aa: CASSLGGDVDEQFF; CDR3nt: TGTGCCAGCAGCCTGGGAGGCGACGTCGATGAGCAGTTCTTC
abundance: .; j_gene: TRBJ1-4; d_gene: .; v_gene: TRBV7-5; CDR3aa: CARSLVVDQKYRGGREKLFF; CDR3nt: TGTGCCAGAAGCTTAGTTGTCGACCAAAAGTACAGGGGAGGTCGCGAAAAACTGTTTTTT
abundance: .; j_gene: TRBJ1-2; d_gene: TRBD1; v_gene: TRBV7-9; CDR3aa: CASSLGAGTGAGYGYTF; CDR3nt: TGTGCCAGCAGCTTAGGGGCCGGGACAGGGGCAGGCTATGGCTACACCTTC
abundance: .; j_gene: TRBJ1-2; d_gene: TRBD1; v_gene: TRBV6-1; CDR3aa: CASKGQGIYGYTF; CDR3nt: TGTGCCAGCAAGGGACAGGGAATCTATGGCTACACCTTC
abundance: .; j_gene: TRBJ1-1; d_gene: TRBD1; v_gene: TRBV6-6; CDR3aa: CASSKTRDSNTEAFF; CDR3nt: TGTGCCAGCAGCAAGACTCGGGACAGTAACACTGAAGCTTTCTTT
abundance: .; j_gene: TRBJ1-2; d_gene: .; v_gene: TRBV4-1; CDR3aa: CASSQDSAGRGLRYTF; CDR3nt: TGCGCCAGCAGCCAAGATTCGGCGGGACGGGGGCTGAGATACACCTTC
abundance: .; j_gene: TRBJ2-5; d_gene: .; v_gene: TRBV5-1; CDR3aa: CASSSTDSEETQYF; CDR3nt: TGCGCCAGCAGCTCGACGGACAGCGAGGAGACCCAGTACTTC
abundance: .; j_gene: TRBJ1-5; d_gene: TRBD1; v_gene: TRBV15; CDR3aa: CATSRHYDRARQPQHF; CDR3nt: TGTGCCACCAGCAGACATTACGACAGGGCGCGTCAGCCCCAGCATTTT
abundance: .; j_gene: TRBJ2-3; d_gene: TRBD2; v_gene: TRBV5-1; CDR3aa: CASSSGVAGDTQYF; CDR3nt: TGCGCCAGCAGCTCCGGAGTAGCGGGGGATACGCAGTATTTT
abundance: .; j_gene: TRBJ2-1; d_gene: .; v_gene: TRBV13; CDR3aa: CASSSRQGRNEQFF; CDR3nt: TGTGCCAGCAGCTCCCGTCAGGGGCGCAATGAGCAGTTCTTC
abundance: .; j_gene: TRBJ2-1; d_gene: TRBD1; v_gene: TRBV29-1; CDR3aa: CSVGRGGTGDEQFF; CDR3nt: TGCAGCGTGGGGCGCGGCGGGACAGGTGATGAGCAGTTCTTC
abundance: .; j_gene: TRBJ1-3; d_gene: .; v_gene: TRBV29-1; CDR3aa: CSAQTSSGNTIYF; CDR3nt: TGCAGCGCCCAGACGAGCTCTGGAAACACCATATATTTT
abundance: .; j_gene: TRBJ2-3; d_gene: .; v_gene: TRBV5-4; CDR3aa: CASSLAQGRGPTDTQYF; CDR3nt: TGTGCCAGCAGCTTGGCTCAAGGCCGGGGACCCACAGATACGCAGTATTTT
abundance: once; j_gene: TRBJ2-5; d_gene: .; v_gene: TRBV7-2; CDR3aa: CASSLGRADQETQYF; CDR3nt: TGTGCCAGCAGCTTAGGTCGAGCGGACCAAGAGACCCAGTACTTC
abundance: .; j_gene: TRBJ2-5; d_gene: .; v_gene: TRBV28; CDR3aa: CASTGSLGKTQYF; CDR3nt: TGTGCCAGCACAGGGTCCCTTGGGAAGACCCAGTACTTC